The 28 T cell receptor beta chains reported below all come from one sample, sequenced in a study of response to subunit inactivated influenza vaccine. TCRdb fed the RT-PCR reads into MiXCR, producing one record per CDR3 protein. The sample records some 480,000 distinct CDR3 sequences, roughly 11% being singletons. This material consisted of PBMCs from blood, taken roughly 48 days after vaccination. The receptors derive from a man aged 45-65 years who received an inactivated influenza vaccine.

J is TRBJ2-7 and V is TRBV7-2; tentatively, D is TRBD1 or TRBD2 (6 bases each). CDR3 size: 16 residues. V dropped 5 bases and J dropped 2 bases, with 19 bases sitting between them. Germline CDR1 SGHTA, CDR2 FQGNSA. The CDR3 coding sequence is TGTGCCAGCAGCCCCCTGTCGGGGGCCGGCGCCTACGAGCAGTACTTC. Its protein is CASSPLSGAGAYEQYF.

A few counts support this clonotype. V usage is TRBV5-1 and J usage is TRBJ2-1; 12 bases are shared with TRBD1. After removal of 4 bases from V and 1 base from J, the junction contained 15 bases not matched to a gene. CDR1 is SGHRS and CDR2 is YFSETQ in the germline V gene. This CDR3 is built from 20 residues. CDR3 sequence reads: CASSPSGGQGAFRSYNEQFF. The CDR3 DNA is TGCGCCAGCAGCCCCTCAGGGGGACAGGGGGCATTTAGATCCTACAATGAGCAGTTCTTC.

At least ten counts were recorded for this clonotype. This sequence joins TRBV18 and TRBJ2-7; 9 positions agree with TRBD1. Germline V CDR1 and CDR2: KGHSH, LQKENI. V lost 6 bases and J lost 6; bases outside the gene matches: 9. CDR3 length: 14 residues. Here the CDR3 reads CASSLGTGLAEQYF. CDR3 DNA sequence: TGTGCCAGCTCCCTCGGGACAGGGTTGGCCGAGCAGTACTTC.

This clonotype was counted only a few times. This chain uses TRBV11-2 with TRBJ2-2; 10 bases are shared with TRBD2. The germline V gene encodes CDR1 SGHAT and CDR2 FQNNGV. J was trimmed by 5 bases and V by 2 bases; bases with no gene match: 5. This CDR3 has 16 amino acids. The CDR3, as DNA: TGTGCCAGCAGCTTAAGCGGGGGGGCTAGAACCGGGGAGCTGTTTTTT. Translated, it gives CASSLSGGARTGELFF.

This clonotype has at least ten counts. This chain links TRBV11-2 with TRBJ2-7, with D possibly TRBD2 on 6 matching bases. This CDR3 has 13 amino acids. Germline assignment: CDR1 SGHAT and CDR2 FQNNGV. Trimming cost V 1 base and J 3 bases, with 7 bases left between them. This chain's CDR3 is CASSLVEGYEQYF. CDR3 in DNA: TGTGCCAGCAGCTTAGTGGAGGGCTACGAGCAGTACTTC.

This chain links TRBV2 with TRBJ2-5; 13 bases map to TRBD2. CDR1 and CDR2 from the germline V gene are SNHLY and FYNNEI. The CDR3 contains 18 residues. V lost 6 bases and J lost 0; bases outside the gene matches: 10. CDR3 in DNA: TGTGCCAGCAGACACGGACTAGCGGGGGTCCGGTACCAAGAGACCCAGTACTTC. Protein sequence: CASRHGLAGVRYQETQYF.

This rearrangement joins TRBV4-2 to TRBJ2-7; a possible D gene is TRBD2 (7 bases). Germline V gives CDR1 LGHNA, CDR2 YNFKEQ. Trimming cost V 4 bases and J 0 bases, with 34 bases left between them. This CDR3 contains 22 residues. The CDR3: CASSPRTGHPSRAGARSYEQYF. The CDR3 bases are TGTGCCAGCAGCCCCCGGACGGGACACCCTAGCAGGGCGGGAGCCCGCTCCTACGAGCAGTACTTC.

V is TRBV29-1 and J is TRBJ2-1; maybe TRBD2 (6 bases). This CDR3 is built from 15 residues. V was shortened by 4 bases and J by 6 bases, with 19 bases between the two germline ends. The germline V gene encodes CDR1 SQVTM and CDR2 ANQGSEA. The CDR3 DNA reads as TGCAGCGTTGTAATAATAGCGGACAACCTCAATGAGCAGTTCTTC. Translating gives CSVVIIADNLNEQFF.

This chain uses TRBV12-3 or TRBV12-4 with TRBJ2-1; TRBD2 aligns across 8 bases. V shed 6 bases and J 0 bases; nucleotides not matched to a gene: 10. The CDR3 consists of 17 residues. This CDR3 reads CASSPREGRSSYNEQFF. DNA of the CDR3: TGTGCCAGCAGCCCCCGGGAGGGCAGGAGCTCCTACAATGAGCAGTTCTTC.

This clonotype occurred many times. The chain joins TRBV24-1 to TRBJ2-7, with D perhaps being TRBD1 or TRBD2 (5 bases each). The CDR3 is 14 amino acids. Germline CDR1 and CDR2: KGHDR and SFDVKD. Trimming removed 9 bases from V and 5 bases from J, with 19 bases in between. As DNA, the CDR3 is TGTGCCACCGGGGACCCGTACGCTTTTGACGAGCAGTACTTC. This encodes CATGDPYAFDEQYF.

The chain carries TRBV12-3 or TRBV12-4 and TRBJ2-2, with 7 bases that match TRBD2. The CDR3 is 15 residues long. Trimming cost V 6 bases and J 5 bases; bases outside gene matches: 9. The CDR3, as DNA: TGTGCCAGCAGCCTCTGGGCGGGAGTTACCGGGGAGCTGTTTTTT. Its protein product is CASSLWAGVTGELFF.

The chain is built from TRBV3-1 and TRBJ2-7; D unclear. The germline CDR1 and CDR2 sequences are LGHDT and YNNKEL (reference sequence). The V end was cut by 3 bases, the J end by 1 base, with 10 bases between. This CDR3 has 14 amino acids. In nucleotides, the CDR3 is TGTGCCAGCAGCCAGAGAGAGGTTTCCTACGAGCAGTACTTC. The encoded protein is CASSQREVSYEQYF.

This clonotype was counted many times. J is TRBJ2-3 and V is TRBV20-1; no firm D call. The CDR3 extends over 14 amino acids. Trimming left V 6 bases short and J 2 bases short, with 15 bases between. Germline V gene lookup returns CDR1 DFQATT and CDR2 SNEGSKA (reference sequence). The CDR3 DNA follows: TGCAGTGCCACTTCTCGTGTAAACACAGATACGCAGTATTTT. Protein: CSATSRVNTDTQYF.

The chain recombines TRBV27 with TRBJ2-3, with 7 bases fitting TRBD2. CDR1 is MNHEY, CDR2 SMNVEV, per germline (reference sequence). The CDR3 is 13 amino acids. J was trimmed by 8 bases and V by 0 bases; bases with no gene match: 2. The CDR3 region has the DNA TGTGCCAGCAGTTTATCCGCGGGGGTTACGCAGTATTTT. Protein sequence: CASSLSAGVTQYF.

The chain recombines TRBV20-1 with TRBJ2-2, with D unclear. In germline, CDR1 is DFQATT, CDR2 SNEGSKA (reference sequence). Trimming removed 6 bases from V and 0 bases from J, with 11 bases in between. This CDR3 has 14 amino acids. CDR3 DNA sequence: TGCAGTGCCCCAGGCGGAGCGAACACCGGGGAGCTGTTTTTT. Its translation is CSAPGGANTGELFF.

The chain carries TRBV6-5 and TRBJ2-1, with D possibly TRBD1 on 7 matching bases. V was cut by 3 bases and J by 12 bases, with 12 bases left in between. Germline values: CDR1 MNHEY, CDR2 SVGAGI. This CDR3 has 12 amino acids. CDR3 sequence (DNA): TGTGCCAGCAGTTATGGAGGGGGCGGGCAGTTCTTC. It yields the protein CASSYGGGGQFF.

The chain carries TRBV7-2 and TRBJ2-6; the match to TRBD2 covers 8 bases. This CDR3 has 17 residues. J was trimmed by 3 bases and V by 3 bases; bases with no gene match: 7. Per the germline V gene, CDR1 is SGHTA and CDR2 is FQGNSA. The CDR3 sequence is CASSFITGGFGANVLTF. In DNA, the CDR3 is TGTGCCAGCAGCTTTATTACGGGAGGGTTTGGGGCCAACGTCCTGACTTTC. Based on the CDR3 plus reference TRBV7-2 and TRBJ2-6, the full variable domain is GAGVSQSPSNKVTEKGKDVELRCDPISGHTALYWYRQSLGQGLEFLIYFQGNSAPDKSGLPSDRFSAERTGGSVSTLTIQRTQQEDSAVYLCASSFITGGFGANVLTFGAGSRLTVL.

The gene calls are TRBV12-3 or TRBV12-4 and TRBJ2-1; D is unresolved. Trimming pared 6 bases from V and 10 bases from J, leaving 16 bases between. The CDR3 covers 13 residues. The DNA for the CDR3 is TGTGCCAGCAGCAAAAGTTCCCCTGGGGAGCAGTTCTTC. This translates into CASSKSSPGEQFF.

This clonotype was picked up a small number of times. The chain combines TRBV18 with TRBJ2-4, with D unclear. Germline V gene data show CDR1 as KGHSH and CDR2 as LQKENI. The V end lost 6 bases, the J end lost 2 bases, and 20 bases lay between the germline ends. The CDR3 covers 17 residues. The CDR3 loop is CASSRLATVTSKNIQYF. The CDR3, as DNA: TGTGCCAGCTCGCGATTGGCTACAGTAACCTCCAAAAACATTCAGTACTTC. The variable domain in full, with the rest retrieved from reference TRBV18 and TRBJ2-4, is NAGVMQNPRHLVRRRGQEARLRCSPMKGHSHVYWYRQLPEEGLKFMVYLQKENIIDESGMPKERFSAEFPKEGPSILRIQQVVRGDSAAYFCASSRLATVTSKNIQYFGAGTRLSVL.

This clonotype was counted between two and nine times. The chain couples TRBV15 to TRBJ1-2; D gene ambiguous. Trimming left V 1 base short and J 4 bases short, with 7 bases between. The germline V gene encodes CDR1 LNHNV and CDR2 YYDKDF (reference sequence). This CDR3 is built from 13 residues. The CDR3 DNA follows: TGTGCCACCAGCAGAGCGGGTGCCTATGGCTACACCTTC. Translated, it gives CATSRAGAYGYTF.

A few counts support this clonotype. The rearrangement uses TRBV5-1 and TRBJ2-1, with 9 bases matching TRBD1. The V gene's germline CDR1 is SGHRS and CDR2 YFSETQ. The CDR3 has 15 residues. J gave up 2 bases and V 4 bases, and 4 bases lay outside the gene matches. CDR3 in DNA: TGCGCCAGCAGCGCCGGGACAGGGCCCTACAATGAGCAGTTCTTC. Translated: CASSAGTGPYNEQFF. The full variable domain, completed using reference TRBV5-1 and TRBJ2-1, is KAGVTQTPRYLIKTRGQQVTLSCSPISGHRSVSWYQQTPGQGLQFLFEYFSETQRNKGNFPGRFSGRQFSNSRSEMNVSTLELGDSALYLCASSAGTGPYNEQFFGPGTRLTVL.

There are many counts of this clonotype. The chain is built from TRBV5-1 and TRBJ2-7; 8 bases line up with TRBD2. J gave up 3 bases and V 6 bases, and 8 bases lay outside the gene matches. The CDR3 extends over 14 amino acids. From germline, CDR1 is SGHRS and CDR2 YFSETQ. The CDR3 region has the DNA TGCGCCAGCACCCCGGGAGGGAGATACTACGAGCAGTACTTC. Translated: CASTPGGRYYEQYF.

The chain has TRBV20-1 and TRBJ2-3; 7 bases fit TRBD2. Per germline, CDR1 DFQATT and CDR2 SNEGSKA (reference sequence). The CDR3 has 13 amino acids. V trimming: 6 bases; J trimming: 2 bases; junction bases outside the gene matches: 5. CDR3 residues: CSALAVNTDTQYF. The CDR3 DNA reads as TGCAGTGCGCTAGCGGTTAACACAGATACGCAGTATTTT.

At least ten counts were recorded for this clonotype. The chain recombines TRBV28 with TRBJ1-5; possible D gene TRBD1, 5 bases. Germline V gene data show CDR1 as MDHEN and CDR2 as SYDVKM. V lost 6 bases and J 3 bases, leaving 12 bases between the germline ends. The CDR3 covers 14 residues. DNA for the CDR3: TGTGCCAGCAGCCGGGACGGCACCAATCAGCCCCAGCATTTT. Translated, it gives CASSRDGTNQPQHF.

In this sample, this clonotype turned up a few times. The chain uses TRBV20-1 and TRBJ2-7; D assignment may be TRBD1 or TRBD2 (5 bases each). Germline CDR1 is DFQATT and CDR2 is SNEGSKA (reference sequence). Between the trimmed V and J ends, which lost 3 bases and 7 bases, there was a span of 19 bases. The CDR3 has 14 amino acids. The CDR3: CSASWLGIEGEQYF. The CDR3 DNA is TGCAGTGCTAGCTGGTTGGGGATTGAGGGGGAGCAGTACTTC.

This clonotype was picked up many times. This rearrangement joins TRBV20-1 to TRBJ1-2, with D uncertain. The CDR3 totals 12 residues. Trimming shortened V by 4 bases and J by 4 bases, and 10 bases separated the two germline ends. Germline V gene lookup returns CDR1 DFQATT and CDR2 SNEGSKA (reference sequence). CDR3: CSATSYLYGYTF. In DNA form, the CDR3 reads TGCAGTGCTACTAGCTATCTCTATGGCTACACCTTC.

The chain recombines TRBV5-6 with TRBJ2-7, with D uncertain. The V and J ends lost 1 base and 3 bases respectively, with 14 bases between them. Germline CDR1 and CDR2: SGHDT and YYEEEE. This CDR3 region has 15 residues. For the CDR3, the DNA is TGTGCCAGCAGCTTGATTCTGACGGTGGACTACGAGCAGTACTTC. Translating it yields CASSLILTVDYEQYF.

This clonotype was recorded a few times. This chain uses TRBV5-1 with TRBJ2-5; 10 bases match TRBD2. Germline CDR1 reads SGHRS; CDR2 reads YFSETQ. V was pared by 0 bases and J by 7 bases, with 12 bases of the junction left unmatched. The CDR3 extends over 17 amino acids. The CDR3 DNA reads TGCGCCAGCAGCTTGGCCCGTGCAGCGGGGGGGCCCGGGACCCAGTACTTC. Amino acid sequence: CASSLARAAGGPGTQYF.